The following is a T cell receptor (beta chain) sequence with its context. The antigen is not known. A second PCR of roughly 7 to 11 cycles used a sample-barcoded 5' primer and a J-beta primer mix. All samples gave at least 2.5 million CDR3-containing paired-end reads. TCRdb reanalysed the 5' RACE reads using MiXCR and keeps one entry per CDR3 protein. This table holds hundreds of thousands of distinct CDR3 sequences, approximately 53% found once. The sample originates from a study of blood T cells in healthy people across ages. The germline gives CDR1 KGHSH, CDR2 LQKENI. CDR3 size: 14 residues. Trimming shortened V by 11 bases and J by 1 base, and 17 bases separated the two germline ends. Study-level findings and limits: When one million T cells were used, diversity estimates were thought to be underestimates. It was found that TCR beta diversity correlated strongly with the percentage of naive T cells.

Per sample, a minimum of 6 million PBMCs were isolated. What was sequenced was blood. The TCR sequence derives from a man older than 75 in good health. The V call is TRBV18, the J call TRBJ1-1, with TRBD1 as a possible D gene (5 bases). DNA of the CDR3: TGTGCCTCCTCCGAAGGGGCCGGGAACACTGAAGCTTTCTTT. Residues: CASSEGAGNTEAFF.